This T cell receptor (beta chain) was recovered during a study of OX40 agonist ivuxolimab in advanced cancers. Study results and limitations: Expanded clones were, on average, more numerous among CD8+ T cells than CD4+.

V lost 2 bases and J 7 bases, leaving 6 bases between the germline ends. This CDR3 is built from 12 residues. The germline CDR1 and CDR2 sequences are LGHNA and YNFKEQ. Note on this clone: Its antigen is currently unknown.

Measured with immunoSEQ multiplex PCR; TCRdb has only the in-frame clones, and not every one. The sample carries roughly 100,000 clones, 70% to 90% recorded once. Excluded were patients having autoimmune disease history or systemic immunosuppression. The chain links TRBV4-2 to TRBJ2-1; perhaps TRBD2 as D (6 bases). The sequence came from an adult with an advanced solid tumor such as melanoma, head and neck, liver or kidney cancer. The starting material was CD4+ or CD8+ T cells sorted from blood, obtained in a trial of the OX40 agonist ivuxolimab. Here the CDR3 reads CASSQLANEQFF. The CDR3 DNA follows: TGTGCCAGCAGCCAACTAGCGAATGAGCAGTTCTTC.